This T cell receptor beta chain is drawn from a study of T cells after yellow fever vaccination (dated by TCRdb to between 2018 and 2021). Concerning the study at large: Libraries from fractions with low cell numbers were prepared with the SMART-Seq v4 Ultra Low Input RNA kit. To follow T-cell clones before and after both primary and booster YFV17D yellow fever vaccination, bulk TCR alpha and beta repertoires underwent longitudinal sequencing. Blood was collected at multiple timepoints before and after primary and secondary immunization, and bulk PBMC replicates and cell subsets were isolated. The cohort comprised two healthy male donors, one aged 18 to 30 and one aged 30 to 39 years. Study-wide conclusions, independent of this receptor: Computational filtering was needed because FACS-sorted repertoires could contain abundant contaminating clonotypes from the bulk population. Compared with the primary T-cell response, the secondary T-cell response was faster but weaker, reaching its peak on day 5 rather than on day 15. Because only two donors were included in the study, the extent to which the findings can be generalized is limited. A small share of clonotypes was detected in both CD4 and CD8 compartments, with the overlap likely arising from convergent recombination. Most clones expanded after primary vaccination were re-detected after the booster (almost 98% of CD4 and 80% to 90% of CD8), suggesting broad memory maintenance.

In light of the paper, this sample's treatment or condition label describes: live attenuated yellow fever vaccine strain. PBMCs were isolated from peripheral blood using a standard Ficoll-Paque protocol. Dynabeads CD4 and CD8 positive selection kits were used to isolate the CD4 and CD8 T-cell fractions. TriZol was used to extract RNA from bulk PBMCs, from CD4 and CD8 fractions, and from dextramer-positive and dextramer-negative fractions. TCR cDNA was synthesized by 5'RACE template switching, through which a universal primer site and unique molecular identifiers were introduced. Priming of cDNA synthesis was performed from both the TCR alpha and TCR beta constant segments. Library amplification involved two PCR steps, and the second step added sample barcodes and sequencing adapters. Sequencing of libraries was performed on Illumina HiSeq 2500 (2x100 bp) or NovaSeq (2x150 bp). From the authors' description of their analysis: Reads were demultiplexed and collapsed into UMI consensus sequences with MIGEC, and V(D)J alignment was performed with MiXCR. Vaccine-responding clonotypes were defined with edgeR using replicate PBMC samples, requiring FDR below 0.01 and a log2 fold change above 5 up to day 15. CD4 or CD8 identity was assigned to each bulk clonotype according to whether the clonotype was present at higher abundance in the sequenced CD4 repertoire or the sequenced CD8 repertoire. TCRdb cleaned the public reads at Q25 with fastp, built clones with MiXCR and kept in-frame beta chains. Each CDR3 protein appears once, grouped with its most common genes and DNA. The V and J calls, along with clone size, are taken from TCRdb and not from the paper's own processing. This sample is represented by roughly 240,000 distinct CDR3 sequences; about 7% of them were singletons. The top ten constitute approximately 1% of the sample.

CDR1 and CDR2 are read off the germline V gene (reference sequence) as MNHEY and SMNVEV. V has 6 bases trimmed and J has 3 bases trimmed; junction bases matching no gene number 11. The CDR3 covers 16 residues, taking in both the cysteine and the phenylalanine. Just CDR3 DNA is preserved here, 48 bases in frame from base 1. This clonotype was recorded many times. Its binding antigen is unknown. Base qualities are not recorded, but no much larger clone differs from it by a single base. The receptor chain draws on TRBV27 and TRBJ1-1; 9 bases in the junction line up with TRBD1. This clonotype was sampled from a man aged 25-45 years who received the YFV17D yellow fever vaccine. The sample in question was CD4+ T cells sorted from PBMCs, obtained on the day of the yellow fever booster vaccination. CDR3 loop: CASRGDPGQGDTEAFF. The DNA sequence is TGTGCCAGCAGGGGAGATCCGGGACAGGGAGACACTGAAGCTTTCTTT.